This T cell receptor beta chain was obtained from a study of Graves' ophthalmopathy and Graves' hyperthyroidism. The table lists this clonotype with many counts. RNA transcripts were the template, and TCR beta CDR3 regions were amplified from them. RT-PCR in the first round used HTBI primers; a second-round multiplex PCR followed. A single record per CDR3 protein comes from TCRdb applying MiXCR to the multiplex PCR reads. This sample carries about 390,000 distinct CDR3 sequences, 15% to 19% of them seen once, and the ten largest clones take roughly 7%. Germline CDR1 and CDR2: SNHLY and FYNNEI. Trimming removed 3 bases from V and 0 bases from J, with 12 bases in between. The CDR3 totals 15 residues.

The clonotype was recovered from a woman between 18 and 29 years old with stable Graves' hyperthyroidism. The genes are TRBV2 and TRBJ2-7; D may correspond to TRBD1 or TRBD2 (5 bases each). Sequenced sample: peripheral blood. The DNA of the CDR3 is TGTGCCAGCAGTGAGTCAGGGACCTTCTCCTACGAGCAGTACTTC. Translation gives CASSESGTFSYEQYF. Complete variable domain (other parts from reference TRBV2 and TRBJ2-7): EPEVTQTPSHQVTQMGQEVILRCVPISNHLYFYWYRQILGQKVEFLVSFYNNEISEKSEIFDDQFSVERPDGSNFTLKIRSTKLEDSAMYFCASSESGTFSYEQYFGPGTRLTVT.